A single sample gave rise to the 24 T cell receptor beta chains below, sequenced in a study of cytomegalovirus exposure and HLA in healthy donors. A multiplex PCR was run with 60 Vbeta primers and 13 Jbeta primers. Clones were sequenced by immunoSEQ multiplex PCR, and TCRdb holds only the in-frame ones, with some missing. The table records about 210,000 clones, about 81% of them present only once. Sample: PBMCs. The receptors stem from a man aged 40-49 years in good health and CMV-seropositive.

The genes are TRBV30 and TRBJ2-1, with 13 bases lining up with TRBD2. Germline values: CDR1 GTSNPN, CDR2 SVGIG (reference sequence). V lost 2 bases, J lost 4 bases, and 5 bases stayed unmatched. The CDR3 length is 16 residues. CDR3: CAWSRGTSGKYNEQFF. The CDR3 DNA reads as TGTGCCTGGAGTCGTGGGACTAGCGGGAAGTACAATGAGCAGTTCTTC. The full variable domain, rest sourced from reference TRBV30 and TRBJ2-1, is SQTIHQWPATLVQPVGSPLSLECTVEGTSNPNLYWYRQAAGRGLQLLFYSVGIGQISSEVPQNLSASRPQDRQFILSSKKLLLSDSGFYLCAWSRGTSGKYNEQFFGPGTRLTVL.

The gene calls are TRBV27 and TRBJ2-1, with D perhaps matching TRBD1 (5 bases). V gave up 0 bases and J gave up 7 bases, with 13 bases separating them. The CDR3 is 15 residues long. Germline V lookup: CDR1 MNHEY, CDR2 SMNVEV (reference sequence). The CDR3 nucleotides are TGTGCCAGCAGTTTATCTGGCAGGGCCTGGAATGAGCAGTTCTTC. Encoded protein: CASSLSGRAWNEQFF.

This clone was seen only a few times. The V and J genes are TRBV4-1 and TRBJ2-6; no firm D call. CDR1 and CDR2 (germline): MGHRA, YSYEKL. V shed 5 bases and J shed 2 bases, with 16 bases lying between them. This CDR3 region has 17 residues. The CDR3, as DNA: TGCGCCAGCAGCTGGTCGGCGGATACGGCTGGGGCCAACGTCCTGACTTTC. It translates to CASSWSADTAGANVLTF.

V usage is TRBV5-4 and J usage is TRBJ1-1; 8 bases fit TRBD1. CDR3 length equals 15 residues. J was trimmed by 3 bases and V by 4 bases; bases with no gene match: 8. Per germline, CDR1 SGHNT and CDR2 YYREEE (reference sequence). The CDR3 DNA follows: TGTGCCAGCAGCGGCGCTGGGGACAGGTACACTGAAGCTTTCTTT. Encoded protein: CASSGAGDRYTEAFF.

The CDR3 reads CAISEYSGGQPQHF. The CDR3, as DNA: TGTGCCATCAGTGAATACTCCGGGGGGCAGCCCCAGCATTTT. The V gene is TRBV10-3, the J gene TRBJ1-5, with a weak D call TRBD1 (5 bases). Trimming cost V 3 bases and J 7 bases, with 13 bases left between them. The CDR3 contains 14 residues. Germline V gives CDR1 ENHRY, CDR2 SYGVKD.

About this clone: Other DNA sequences from this sample encode an identical CDR3 as well. The chain carries TRBV6-5 and TRBJ1-5; D is undetermined. Germline loops: CDR1 MNHEY, CDR2 SVGAGI. The CDR3 totals 13 residues. V dropped 3 bases and J dropped 4 bases, with 7 bases sitting between them. The CDR3 protein is CASSYTGNQPQHF. The CDR3 DNA reads as TGTGCCAGCAGTTATACGGGGAATCAGCCCCAGCATTTT.

The rearrangement joins TRBV18 to TRBJ1-4; D gene uncertain. Trimming pared 0 bases from V and 0 bases from J, leaving 5 bases between. The CDR3 extends over 15 amino acids. In germline, CDR1 is KGHSH, CDR2 LQKENI. CDR3 residues: CASSPPHATNEKLFF. The CDR3 DNA sequence: TGTGCCAGCTCACCACCACATGCAACTAATGAAAAACTGTTTTTT.

V is TRBV15 and J is TRBJ1-4; D call uncertain. This CDR3 has 15 amino acids. Trimming took 1 base from V and 4 from J, leaving 10 bases between them. Germline V gene sequence: CDR1 LNHNV, CDR2 YYDKDF (reference sequence). CDR3 loop: CATSRGGRVNEKLFF. The DNA of the CDR3 is TGTGCCACCAGCAGAGGTGGGCGGGTTAATGAAAAACTGTTTTTT. Filled out from reference TRBV15 and TRBJ1-4, the complete variable domain reads DAMVIQNPRYQVTQFGKPVTLSCSQTLNHNVMYWYQQKSSQAPKLLFHYYDKDFNNEADTPDNFQSRRPNTSFCFLDIRSPGLGDTAMYLCATSRGGRVNEKLFFGSGTQLSVL.

The chain combines TRBV2 with TRBJ2-7, with 8 bases fitting TRBD1. Trimming took 1 base from V and 2 from J; bases not matched to a gene: 7. The CDR3 contains 16 residues. The germline V gene encodes CDR1 SNHLY and CDR2 FYNNEI. Written as DNA, the CDR3 is TGTGCCAGCAGTGAAGTGGGCAGGGGGCGTACCTACGAGCAGTACTTC. Its protein is CASSEVGRGRTYEQYF.

The V and J genes are TRBV5-1 and TRBJ1-5; D ambiguous. From germline, CDR1 is SGHRS and CDR2 YFSETQ. This CDR3 is built from 17 residues. Trimming pared 0 bases from V and 6 bases from J, leaving 19 bases between. DNA of the CDR3: TGCGCCAGCAGCTTGGTCCCACTAACCCACGATGTTCAGCCCCAGCATTTT. This gives the protein CASSLVPLTHDVQPQHF.

The J gene is TRBJ1-2, the V gene TRBV18; 11 bases agree with TRBD1. The J segment lost 4 bases and the V segment lost 5 bases, leaving 6 bases of the junction unmatched. In germline, CDR1 is KGHSH, CDR2 LQKENI. The CDR3 spans 15 residues. CDR3 sequence reads: CASSSWTGGIYGYTF. CDR3 DNA sequence: TGTGCCAGCTCAAGCTGGACAGGGGGCATCTATGGCTACACCTTC.

This chain connects TRBV14 to TRBJ1-5, with a weak D call TRBD1 (6 bases). Trimming cost V 1 base and J 6 bases, with 10 bases left between them. Germline loops: CDR1 SGHDN, CDR2 FVKESK. The CDR3 extends over 14 amino acids. The CDR3 protein is CASSQAGGGQPQHF. The CDR3 bases are TGTGCCAGCAGCCAAGCGGGGGGCGGTCAGCCCCAGCATTTT. Filled out from reference TRBV14 and TRBJ1-5, the complete variable domain reads EAGVTQFPSHSVIEKGQTVTLRCDPISGHDNLYWYRRVMGKEIKFLLHFVKESKQDESGMPNNRFLAERTGGTYSTLKVQPAELEDSGVYFCASSQAGGGQPQHFGDGTRLSIL.

This chain joins TRBV6-4 and TRBJ2-7, with D tentatively TRBD2 (6 bases). The germline CDR1 and CDR2 sequences are MRHNA and SNTAGT. The ends were cut back, 2 bases at V and 1 base at J, with 12 bases in the middle. This CDR3 spans 15 amino acids. The CDR3 DNA reads as TGTGCCAGCAGTGACAGACTAGTGGATTCCTACGAGCAGTACTTC. Its translation is CASSDRLVDSYEQYF.

The J gene is TRBJ1-1, the V gene TRBV21-1; the table's D call, TRBD1, has no DNA check behind it. TRBV21-1 is a pseudogene. The CDR3 runs 14 residues. CDR3: CASSPRTGNAEAFF. CDR3 nucleotides: TGTGCCAGCAGCCCTCGGACAGGGAACGCTGAAGCTTTCTTT.

This clone was found a few times. The same CDR3 also results from other DNA sequences found in this sample. CDR3: CASSQGQGSYEQYF. The CDR3 DNA follows: TGTGCCAGCAGCCAAGGACAGGGCTCCTACGAGCAGTACTTC. The chain uses TRBV4-2 and TRBJ2-7; 7 positions match TRBD1. The CDR3 contains 14 residues. The germline CDR1 and CDR2 sequences are LGHNA and YNFKEQ. Trimming cost V 1 base and J 0 bases; bases outside gene matches: 0.

V and J are TRBV21-1 and TRBJ2-5; the table's D call TRBD1 went unverified against the DNA. TRBV21-1 is designated a pseudogene. CDR3 length: 14 residues. This CDR3 reads CASSNKAGPETQYF. DNA of the CDR3: TGTGCCAGCAGCAATAAAGCAGGGCCAGAGACCCAGTACTTC.

The chain uses TRBV6-1 and TRBJ2-7; possible D gene TRBD1, 6 bases. Trimming removed 0 bases from V and 2 bases from J, with 11 bases in between. CDR3 length equals 15 residues. Germline CDR1 is MNHNS and CDR2 is SASEGT. CDR3 region: CASSEAARGTYEQYF. The CDR3 DNA follows: TGTGCCAGCAGTGAAGCGGCCAGGGGAACCTACGAGCAGTACTTC.

The rearrangement joins TRBV4-2 to TRBJ2-1; 7 nucleotides align to TRBD2. Looked up from germline, CDR1 is LGHNA and CDR2 is YNFKEQ. The trim removed 0 bases at V and 3 bases at J, leaving 5 bases unmatched. The CDR3 length is 16 residues. CDR3 amino acids: CASSQDKASGYNEQFF. CDR3 nucleotides: TGTGCCAGCAGCCAAGACAAGGCTAGCGGCTACAATGAGCAGTTCTTC.

This rearrangement joins TRBV6-5 to TRBJ2-1, with a possible D match to TRBD1 (5 bases). The V end was cut by 0 bases, the J end by 10 bases, with 7 bases between. Germline CDR1 and CDR2: MNHEY and SVGAGI. The CDR3 has 12 residues. CDR3 amino acids: CASSYSGLEQFF. The CDR3 DNA reads as TGTGCCAGCAGTTACTCGGGGCTAGAGCAGTTCTTC.

The J gene is TRBJ1-1, the V gene TRBV2; 7 positions match TRBD1. Germline V gene sequence: CDR1 SNHLY, CDR2 FYNNEI. The V gene end was trimmed by 8 bases and the J gene end by 6 bases; junction bases not matched to a gene: 6. The CDR3 totals 12 residues. The DNA of the CDR3 is TGTGCCAGCCAAAGGGGGCTTTCTGAAGCTTTCTTT. Encoded protein: CASQRGLSEAFF.

The rearrangement uses TRBV6-5 and TRBJ1-2; maybe TRBD1 (5 bases). In germline, CDR1 is MNHEY, CDR2 SVGAGI. The CDR3 spans 14 residues. Trimming pared 5 bases from V and 6 bases from J, leaving 16 bases between. The CDR3 is CASSIPGGTNGYTF. CDR3 coding DNA: TGTGCCAGCAGTATCCCCGGGGGAACAAATGGCTACACCTTC.

This clone was picked up a small number of times. The rearrangement joins TRBV6-6 to TRBJ2-1, with TRBD2 matching over 14 bases. CDR3 size: 16 residues. V trimming: 4 bases; J trimming: 7 bases; junction bases outside the gene matches: 6. Germline CDR1 reads MNHNY; CDR2 reads SVGAGI (reference sequence). CDR3 region: CASSLSGTSGGNEQFF. The CDR3 DNA reads TGTGCCAGCAGTTTATCCGGGACTAGCGGGGGAAATGAGCAGTTCTTC.

The chain is built from TRBV5-4 and TRBJ2-3; 7 bases align to TRBD1. The CDR3 extends over 14 amino acids. V trimming: 3 bases; J trimming: 6 bases; junction bases outside the gene matches: 7. Germline V gene data show CDR1 as SGHNT and CDR2 as YYREEE (reference sequence). The CDR3 here is CASSYDRVEDTQYF. The CDR3 bases are TGTGCCAGCAGCTATGACAGGGTGGAGGATACGCAGTATTTT. The whole variable domain, filled in from reference TRBV5-4 and TRBJ2-3, reads ETGVTQSPTHLIKTRGQQVTLRCSSQSGHNTVSWYQQALGQGPQFIFQYYREEENGRGNFPPRFSGLQFPNYSSELNVNALELDDSALYLCASSYDRVEDTQYFGPGTRLTVL.

The sample holds one count of this clone. DNA of the CDR3: TGTGCCAGTCTACAGGGTCTTGGGGTGAACACTGAAGCTTTCTTT. This translates into CASLQGLGVNTEAFF. The chain uses TRBV6-5 and TRBJ1-1; tentative D call: TRBD1 (6 bases). The CDR3 covers 15 residues. CDR1 and CDR2 (germline): MNHEY, SVGAGI. V dropped 9 bases and J dropped 0 bases, with 17 bases sitting between them.